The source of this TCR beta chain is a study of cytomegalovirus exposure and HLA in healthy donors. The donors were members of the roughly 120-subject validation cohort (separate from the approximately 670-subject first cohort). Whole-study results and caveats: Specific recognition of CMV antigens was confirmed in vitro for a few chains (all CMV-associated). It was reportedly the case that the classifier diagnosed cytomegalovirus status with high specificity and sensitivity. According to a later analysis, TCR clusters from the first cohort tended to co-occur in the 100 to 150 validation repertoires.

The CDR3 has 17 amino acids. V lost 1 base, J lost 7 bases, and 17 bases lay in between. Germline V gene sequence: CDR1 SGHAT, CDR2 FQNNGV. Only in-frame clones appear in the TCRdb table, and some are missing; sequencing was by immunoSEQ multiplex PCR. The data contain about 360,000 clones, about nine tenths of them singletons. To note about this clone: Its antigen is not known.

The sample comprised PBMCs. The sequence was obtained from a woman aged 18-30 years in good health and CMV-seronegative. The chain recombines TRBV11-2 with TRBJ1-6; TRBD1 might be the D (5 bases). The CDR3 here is CASSLGGPLAWNSPLHF. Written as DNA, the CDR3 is TGTGCCAGCAGCTTAGGGGGACCACTAGCTTGGAATTCACCCCTCCACTTT.